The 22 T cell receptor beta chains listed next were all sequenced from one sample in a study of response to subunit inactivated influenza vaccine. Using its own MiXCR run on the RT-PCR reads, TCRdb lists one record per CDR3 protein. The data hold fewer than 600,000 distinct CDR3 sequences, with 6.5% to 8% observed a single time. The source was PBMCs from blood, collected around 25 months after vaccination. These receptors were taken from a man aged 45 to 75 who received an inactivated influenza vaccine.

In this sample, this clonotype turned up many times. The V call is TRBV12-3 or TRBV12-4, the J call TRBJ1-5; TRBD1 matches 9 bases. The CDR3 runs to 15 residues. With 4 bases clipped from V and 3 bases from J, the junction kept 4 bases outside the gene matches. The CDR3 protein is CASSSGTGNNQPQHF. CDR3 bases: TGTGCCAGCAGTTCCGGGACAGGGAACAATCAGCCCCAGCATTTT.

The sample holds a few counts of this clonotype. CDR3 loop: CASSQDGVVQETQYF. CDR3 nucleotide sequence: TGCGCCAGCAGCCAAGATGGGGTGGTTCAAGAGACCCAGTACTTC. The chain combines TRBV4-1 with TRBJ2-5; D gene uncertain. Trimming left V 0 bases short and J 2 bases short, with 10 bases between. Germline assignment: CDR1 MGHRA and CDR2 YSYEKL. This CDR3 spans 15 amino acids.

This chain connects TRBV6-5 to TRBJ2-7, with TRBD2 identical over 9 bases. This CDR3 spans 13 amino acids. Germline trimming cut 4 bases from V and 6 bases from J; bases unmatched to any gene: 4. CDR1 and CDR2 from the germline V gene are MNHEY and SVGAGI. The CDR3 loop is CASSSGGGGEQYF. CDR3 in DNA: TGTGCCAGCAGTTCCGGCGGGGGGGGCGAGCAGTACTTC.

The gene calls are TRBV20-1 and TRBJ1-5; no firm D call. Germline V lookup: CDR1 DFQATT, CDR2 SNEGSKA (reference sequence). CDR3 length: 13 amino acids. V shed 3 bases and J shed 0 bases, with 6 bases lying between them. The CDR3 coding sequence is TGCAGTGCTAGCCCTAATAGCAATCAGCCCCAGCATTTT. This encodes CSASPNSNQPQHF.

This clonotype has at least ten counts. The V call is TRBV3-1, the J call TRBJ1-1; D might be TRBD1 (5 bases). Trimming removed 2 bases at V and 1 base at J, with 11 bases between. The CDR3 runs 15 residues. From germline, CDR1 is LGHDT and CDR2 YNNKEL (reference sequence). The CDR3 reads CASSQQGRGNTEAFF. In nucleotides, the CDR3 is TGTGCCAGCAGCCAACAGGGAAGGGGGAACACTGAAGCTTTCTTT. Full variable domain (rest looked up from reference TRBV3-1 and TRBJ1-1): DTAVSQTPKYLVTQMGNDKSIKCEQNLGHDTMYWYKQDSKKFLKIMFSYNNKELIINETVPNRFSPKSPDKAHLNLHINSLELGDSAVYFCASSQQGRGNTEAFFGQGTRLTVV.

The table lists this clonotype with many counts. The CDR3 sequence: CASSLGTGNQPQHF. The DNA of the CDR3 is TGTGCCAGCAGCCTTGGGACAGGCAATCAGCCCCAGCATTTT. This rearrangement joins TRBV12-3 or TRBV12-4 to TRBJ1-5; 7 bases match TRBD1. The CDR3 is made up of 14 amino acids. The ends lost 6 bases at V and 2 bases at J; junction bases unmatched: 4.

The CDR3 DNA reads as TGTGCCAGCAGCTCCCCCTACCGGGCCACCTCTGGCGCAGATACGCAGTATTTT. It translates to CASSSPYRATSGADTQYF. The V and J genes are TRBV11-2 and TRBJ2-3; D is uncertain. Trimming removed 4 bases from V and 4 bases from J, with 24 bases in between. This CDR3 region has 18 residues. Germline V gene lookup returns CDR1 SGHAT and CDR2 FQNNGV. Using reference TRBV11-2 and TRBJ2-3 for the parts outside the CDR3, the full variable domain is EAGVAQSPRYKIIEKRQSVAFWCNPISGHATLYWYQQILGQGPKLLIQFQNNGVVDDSQLPKDRFSAERLKGVDSTLKIQPAKLEDSAVYLCASSSPYRATSGADTQYFGPGTRLTVL.

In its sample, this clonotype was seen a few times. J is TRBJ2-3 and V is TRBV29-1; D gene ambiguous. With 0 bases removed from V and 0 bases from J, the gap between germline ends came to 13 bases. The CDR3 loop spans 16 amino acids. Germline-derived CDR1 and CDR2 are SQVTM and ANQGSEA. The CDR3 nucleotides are TGCAGCGTTGAAGATTTAATCCTAAACAGCACAGATACGCAGTATTTT. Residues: CSVEDLILNSTDTQYF.

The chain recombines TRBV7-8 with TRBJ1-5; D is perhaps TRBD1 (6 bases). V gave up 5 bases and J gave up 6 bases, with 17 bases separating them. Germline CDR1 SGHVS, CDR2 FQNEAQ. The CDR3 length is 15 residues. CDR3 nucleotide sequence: TGTGCCAGCAGCCCTCAAGATGGGGGCGGTCAGCCCCAGCATTTT. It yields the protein CASSPQDGGGQPQHF.

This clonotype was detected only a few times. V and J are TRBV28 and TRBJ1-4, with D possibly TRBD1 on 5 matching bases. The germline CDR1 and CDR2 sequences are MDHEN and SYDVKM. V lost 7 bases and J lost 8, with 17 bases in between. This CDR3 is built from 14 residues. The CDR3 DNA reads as TGTGCCAGCATGGGAGGGGCCGCGCGGGAAAAACTGTTTTTT. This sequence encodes CASMGGAAREKLFF.

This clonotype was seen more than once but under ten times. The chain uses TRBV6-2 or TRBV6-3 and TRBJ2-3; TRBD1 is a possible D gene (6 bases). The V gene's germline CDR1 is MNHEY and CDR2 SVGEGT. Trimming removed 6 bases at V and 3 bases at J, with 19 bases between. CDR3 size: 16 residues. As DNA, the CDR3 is TGTGCCAGCAGCCCGAAAACAGGGCAACTGACAGATACGCAGTATTTT. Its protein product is CASSPKTGQLTDTQYF.

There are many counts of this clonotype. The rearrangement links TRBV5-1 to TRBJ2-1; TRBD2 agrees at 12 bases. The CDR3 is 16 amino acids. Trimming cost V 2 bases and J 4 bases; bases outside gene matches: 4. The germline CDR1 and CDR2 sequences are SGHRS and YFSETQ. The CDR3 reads CASSFPTSGSYNEQFF. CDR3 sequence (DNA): TGCGCCAGCAGCTTCCCGACTAGCGGGAGTTACAATGAGCAGTTCTTC. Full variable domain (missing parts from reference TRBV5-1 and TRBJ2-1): KAGVTQTPRYLIKTRGQQVTLSCSPISGHRSVSWYQQTPGQGLQFLFEYFSETQRNKGNFPGRFSGRQFSNSRSEMNVSTLELGDSALYLCASSFPTSGSYNEQFFGPGTRLTVL.

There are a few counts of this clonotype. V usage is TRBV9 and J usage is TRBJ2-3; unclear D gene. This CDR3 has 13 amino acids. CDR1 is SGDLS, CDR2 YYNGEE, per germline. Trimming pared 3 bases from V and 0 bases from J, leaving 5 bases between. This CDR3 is CASSAVSTDTQYF. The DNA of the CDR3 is TGTGCCAGCAGCGCCGTGAGCACAGATACGCAGTATTTT. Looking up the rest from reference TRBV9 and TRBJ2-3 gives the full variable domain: DSGVTQTPKHLITATGQRVTLRCSPRSGDLSVYWYQQSLDQGLQFLIQYYNGEERAKGNILERFSAQQFPDLHSELNLSSLELGDSALYFCASSAVSTDTQYFGPGTRLTVL.

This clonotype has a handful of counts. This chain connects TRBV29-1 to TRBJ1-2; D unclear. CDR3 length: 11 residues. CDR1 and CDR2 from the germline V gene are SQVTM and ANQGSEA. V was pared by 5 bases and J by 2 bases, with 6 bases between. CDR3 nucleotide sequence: TGCAGCGTTTGGGGAAACTATGGCTACACCTTC. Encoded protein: CSVWGNYGYTF.

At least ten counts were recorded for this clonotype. This CDR3 reads CSARDPRTPENYGYTF. The CDR3 nucleotides read TGCAGTGCTAGAGATCCCCGGACACCCGAAAACTATGGCTACACCTTC. This rearrangement joins TRBV20-1 to TRBJ1-2; perhaps TRBD1 as D (5 bases). The length of the CDR3 is 16 residues. V was trimmed by 0 bases and J by 2 bases, leaving 16 bases between them. Per the germline V gene, CDR1 is DFQATT and CDR2 is SNEGSKA (reference sequence).

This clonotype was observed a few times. The CDR3 spells CSARATSGRAQIDNEQFF. The CDR3, as DNA: TGCAGTGCTAGAGCCACTAGCGGGAGGGCCCAAATTGACAATGAGCAGTTCTTC. V gene TRBV20-1 combines with J gene TRBJ2-1; 13 bases match TRBD2. This CDR3 is built from 18 residues. Per germline, CDR1 DFQATT and CDR2 SNEGSKA (reference sequence). After removal of 1 base from V and 5 bases from J, the junction contained 11 bases not matched to a gene.

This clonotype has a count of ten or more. In nucleotides, the CDR3 is TGTGCCAGCAGTCGACTGAGCGGGATTTCCTACAATGAGCAGTTCTTC. Protein: CASSRLSGISYNEQFF. This chain uses TRBV11-1 with TRBJ2-1, with 7 bases lining up with TRBD2. The CDR3 runs to 16 residues. V shed 6 bases, J shed 1 base, and the junction held 9 bases outside the gene matches. Germline CDR1 and CDR2: SGHAT and FQDESV (reference sequence).

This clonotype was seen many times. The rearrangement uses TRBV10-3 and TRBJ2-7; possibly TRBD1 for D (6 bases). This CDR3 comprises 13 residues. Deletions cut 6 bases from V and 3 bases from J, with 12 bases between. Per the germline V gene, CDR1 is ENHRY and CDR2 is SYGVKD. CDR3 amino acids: CAISKGTYYEQYF. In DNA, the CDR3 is TGTGCCATCAGCAAGGGGACATACTACGAGCAGTACTTC.

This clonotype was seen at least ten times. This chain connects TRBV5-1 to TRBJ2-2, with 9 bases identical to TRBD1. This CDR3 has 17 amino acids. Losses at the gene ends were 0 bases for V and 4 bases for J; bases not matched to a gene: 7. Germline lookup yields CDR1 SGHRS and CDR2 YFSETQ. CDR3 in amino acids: CASSLAYGTGPTGELFF. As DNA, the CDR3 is TGCGCCAGCAGCTTGGCCTACGGGACAGGGCCCACCGGGGAGCTGTTTTTT. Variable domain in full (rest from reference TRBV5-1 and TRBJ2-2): KAGVTQTPRYLIKTRGQQVTLSCSPISGHRSVSWYQQTPGQGLQFLFEYFSETQRNKGNFPGRFSGRQFSNSRSEMNVSTLELGDSALYLCASSLAYGTGPTGELFFGEGSRLTVL.

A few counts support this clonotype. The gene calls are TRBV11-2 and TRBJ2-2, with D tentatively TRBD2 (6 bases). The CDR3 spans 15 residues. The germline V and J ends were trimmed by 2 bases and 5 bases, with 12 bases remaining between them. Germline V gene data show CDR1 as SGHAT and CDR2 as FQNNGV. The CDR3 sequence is CASSLFGSKTGELFF. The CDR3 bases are TGTGCCAGCAGCTTATTCGGGAGTAAGACCGGGGAGCTGTTTTTT.

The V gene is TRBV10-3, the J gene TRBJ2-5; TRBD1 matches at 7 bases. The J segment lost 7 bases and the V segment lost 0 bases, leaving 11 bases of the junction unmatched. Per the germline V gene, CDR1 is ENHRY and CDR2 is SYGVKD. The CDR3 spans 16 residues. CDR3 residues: CAISESVGGGTGTQYF. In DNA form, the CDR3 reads TGTGCCATCAGTGAGTCTGTAGGGGGCGGAACGGGGACCCAGTACTTC.

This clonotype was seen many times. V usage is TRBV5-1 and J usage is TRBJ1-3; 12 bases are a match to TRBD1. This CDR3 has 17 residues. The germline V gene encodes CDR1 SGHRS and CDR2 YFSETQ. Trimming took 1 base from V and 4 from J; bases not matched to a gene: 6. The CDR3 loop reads CASSLTGQGAQGNTIYF. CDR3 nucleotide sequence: TGCGCCAGCAGCTTGACGGGACAGGGGGCGCAGGGAAACACCATATATTTT.